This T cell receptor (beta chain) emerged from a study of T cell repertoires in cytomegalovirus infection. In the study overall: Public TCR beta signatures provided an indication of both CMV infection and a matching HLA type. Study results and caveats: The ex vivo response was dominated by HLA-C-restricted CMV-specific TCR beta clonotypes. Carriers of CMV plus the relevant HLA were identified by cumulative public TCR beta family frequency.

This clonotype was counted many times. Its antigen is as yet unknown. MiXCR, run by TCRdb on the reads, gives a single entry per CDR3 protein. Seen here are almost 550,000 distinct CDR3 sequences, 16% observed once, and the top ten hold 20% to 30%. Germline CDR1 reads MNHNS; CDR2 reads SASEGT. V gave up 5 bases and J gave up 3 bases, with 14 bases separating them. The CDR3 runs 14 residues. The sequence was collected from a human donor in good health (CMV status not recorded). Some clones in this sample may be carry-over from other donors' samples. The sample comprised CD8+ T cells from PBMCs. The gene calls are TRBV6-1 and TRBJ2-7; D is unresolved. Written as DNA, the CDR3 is TGTGCCAGCAGTCTATACGAGGCGGTCTACGAGCAGTACTTC. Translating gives CASSLYEAVYEQYF.